This T cell receptor (beta chain) was profiled in a study of pediatric ulcerative colitis. General study points: Blood samples from a couple of patients yielded substantially fewer templates and were excluded from blood-rectal overlap analysis.

Blood was drawn at the time of colonoscopy. This CDR3 has 15 residues. CDR1 and CDR2 from the germline V gene are SGHRS and YFSETQ. Trimming removed 4 bases from V and 5 bases from J; junction bases left unmatched: 9. Clones were read by immunoSEQ multiplex PCR, and TCRdb kept only the in-frame ones, dropping some. Here the sample spans about 36,000 clones, roughly 85% being singletons. As concerns this clone: Its specificity is not known.

Sequenced: blood. This clonotype was sampled from a girl under 18 with moderate ulcerative colitis. The genes are TRBV5-1 and TRBJ1-5, with 7 bases identical to TRBD1. CDR3 DNA sequence: TGCGCCAGCAGCAGGTCCGGGACAGCGGATCAGCCCCAGCATTTT. Protein: CASSRSGTADQPQHF.